This paragraph reports one T cell receptor beta chain. The target of this receptor is not known. For TCRbeta CDR3 sequencing, genomic DNA was extracted from sorted cells using the QIAGEN DNeasy Blood and Tissue Kit. High-throughput TCRbeta CDR3 sequencing, which included PCR amplification with bias correction and internal controls, was done commercially through immunoSEQ. For the original study's pipeline: Unique productive TCRbeta sequences were defined by CDR3 nucleotide sequence when primers matched and otherwise by CDR3 amino acid sequence together with Vbeta and Jbeta genes. As a correction for sorting error, sequences shared between sorted populations at a frequency ratio of 2:1 or less were discarded, and the remaining shared sequences were assigned to the higher population. Donor-reactive sequences were defined as at least 5-fold expanded in CFSE-low cells versus unstimulated cells, with frequency of at least 0.01% in CFSE-low cells. Jensen-Shannon divergence calculated on the top 100 TCRbeta sequences ranked by frequency was used to measure repertoire divergence. When a sample had multiple sequencing runs, each run was corrected for sorting error separately and the runs were then pooled. Entries here come from immuneACCESS through TCRdb and include only in-frame sequences with V and J called. Some clones fail to appear in such tables; in the studies checked, an unresolved V gene covers under half of the shortfall, and the cause of the remainder is unknown. Clone size and V and J calls were adopted from that table, with D and trimming inferred from the DNA. The sample table on file contains 25,000 or so clones. The ten top clones hold approximately 4.1% of the sample.

This specimen belongs to a study of Tregs in tolerant kidney transplant recipients (dated 2019 in TCRdb). Notes on the research overall: The study used TCRbeta sequencing to identify donor-specific regulatory T cells before combined kidney and bone marrow transplantation, then tracked those cells after transplant.

General study outcomes and caveats: Because the PCR primers were changed over time for some patients, nucleotide-level comparison could not be performed across the samples from those patients. Although technical replication error seemed to be minimal, the question of biological reproducibility was not addressed directly. In tolerant patients, donor-specific Tregs expanded more than Tregs overall, which suggests antigen-driven rather than nonspecific expansion. Because the study included only a small number of patients, the results must be confirmed in larger populations and under other immunosuppression protocols. Expanding Tregs with activated donor B cells appeared to identify the most biologically relevant and donor-specific TCRbeta repertoire.

What the time point label conveys for this sample: 6 months after combined kidney and bone marrow transplant. Related donors were used in the transplants with nonmyeloablative bone marrow transplantation, and mixed chimerism was transient in the human trials. Thawed PBMCs were FACS-sorted into unstimulated Tregs (CD4+CD25+CD127-), CD4+ non-Tregs (CD4+CD25-), CD4 cells and CD8 cells. The patients were a handful of recipients of combined kidney and bone marrow transplants from the ITN036ST trial, and samples were available only for these trial subjects. Healthy control blood was processed to PBMCs with a Ficoll density gradient and then cryopreserved, whereas patient PBMCs were collected both before and after transplant. The TCR comes from a human patient who received a combined kidney and bone marrow transplant. After a transplant, the donor of the graft may account for some T cells. The material was CD4+ T cells from blood (PBMCs), obtained 6 months after the transplant.

The covered CDR3 bases are TGTGCCAGTAGCAAGACGGGACTAGCGGGAGCAGATACG. Translation gives CASSKTGLAGADT. The CDR3 in full is CASSKTGLAGADTQYF. The rearranged chain carries TRBV19 and TRBJ2-3, with 14 bases matching TRBD2. The sequence runs out 3 residues before the end of the CDR3; the remainder is reconstructed from the germline J gene. Via the germline V gene (reference sequence), CDR1 is LNHDA and CDR2 SQIVND. Germline trimming: 6 bases from V, 4 bases from J; junction bases outside gene matches: 6. The CDR3, from cysteine to phenylalanine, totals 16 residues. Only the CDR3 bases that were read are kept: 39 of them, in frame from base 1.